This entry lists 5 T cell receptor beta chains sequenced from one sample in a study of shared clonotypes between healthy human individuals. The naive CD8 fraction comprised CD45RO-negative cells positively selected for CCR7 and excluded terminally differentiated effector memory CD45RA+ cells. Sequencing used immunoSEQ multiplex PCR; TCRdb keeps in-frame clones, though not all of them. The data contain around 2.1 million clones, roughly 91% of them seen just once; the ten biggest clones take up more than 1.5%. The material sequenced was naive CD8+ T cells from PBMCs. The receptors were sampled from a man between 18 and 29 years old in good health. Some clones in this sample may be carry-over from other donors' samples.

The J gene is TRBJ1-1, the V gene TRBV7-2; the match to TRBD1 covers 8 bases. This CDR3 is 14 amino acids long. The V segment lost 5 bases and the J segment 6 bases; nucleotides outside the gene matches: 8. The V gene's germline CDR1 is SGHTA and CDR2 FQGNSA. For the CDR3, the DNA is TGTGCCAGCAGCCAAAGGGACAGGCAGCCTGAAGCTTTCTTT. This codes for CASSQRDRQPEAFF.

CDR3 in amino acids: CASSPNPQGYETQYF. The CDR3 DNA follows: TGTGCCAGCAGCCCTAACCCACAGGGCTACGAGACCCAGTACTTC. The rearrangement links TRBV5-6 to TRBJ2-5; D might be TRBD1 (6 bases). The CDR3 consists of 15 residues. Looked up from germline, CDR1 is SGHDT and CDR2 is YYEEEE. Trimming removed 4 bases from V and 5 bases from J, with 18 bases in between.

This sequence joins TRBV28 and TRBJ2-6, with D unresolved. The CDR3 is 13 amino acids. The V gene lost 6 bases and the J gene lost 1 base, with 4 bases spanning the gap. Germline V CDR1 and CDR2: MDHEN, SYDVKM. CDR3 sequence: CASRPSGANVLTF. Here the CDR3 DNA reads TGTGCCAGCAGACCGTCTGGGGCCAACGTCCTGACTTTC.

This chain connects TRBV5-4 to TRBJ2-7; perhaps D is TRBD1 or TRBD2 (5 bases each). The germline V gene has CDR1 SGHNT and CDR2 YYREEE (reference sequence). The V end was cut by 4 bases, the J end by 2 bases, with 16 bases between. The CDR3 loop spans 15 amino acids. The CDR3 is CASSHRDHDTYEQYF. DNA of the CDR3: TGTGCCAGCAGCCACCGGGACCATGACACCTACGAGCAGTACTTC. The full variable domain, in which reference TRBV5-4 and TRBJ2-7 provide the parts outside the CDR3, is ETGVTQSPTHLIKTRGQQVTLRCSSQSGHNTVSWYQQALGQGPQFIFQYYREEENGRGNFPPRFSGLQFPNYSSELNVNALELDDSALYLCASSHRDHDTYEQYFGPGTRLTVT.

About this clone itself: In the same sample, other DNA sequences code for this CDR3. The chain is built from TRBV9 and TRBJ2-6; D is uncertain. With 3 bases removed from V and 1 base from J, the gap between germline ends came to 5 bases. CDR1 SGDLS and CDR2 YYNGEE come from the germline V gene. The CDR3 covers 14 residues. The CDR3 nucleotides read TGTGCCAGCAGCGGGACGTCTGGGGCCAACGTCCTGACTTTC. This translates into CASSGTSGANVLTF. Full variable domain (rest looked up from reference TRBV9 and TRBJ2-6): DSGVTQTPKHLITATGQRVTLRCSPRSGDLSVYWYQQSLDQGLQFLIQYYNGEERAKGNILERFSAQQFPDLHSELNLSSLELGDSALYFCASSGTSGANVLTFGAGSRLTVL.